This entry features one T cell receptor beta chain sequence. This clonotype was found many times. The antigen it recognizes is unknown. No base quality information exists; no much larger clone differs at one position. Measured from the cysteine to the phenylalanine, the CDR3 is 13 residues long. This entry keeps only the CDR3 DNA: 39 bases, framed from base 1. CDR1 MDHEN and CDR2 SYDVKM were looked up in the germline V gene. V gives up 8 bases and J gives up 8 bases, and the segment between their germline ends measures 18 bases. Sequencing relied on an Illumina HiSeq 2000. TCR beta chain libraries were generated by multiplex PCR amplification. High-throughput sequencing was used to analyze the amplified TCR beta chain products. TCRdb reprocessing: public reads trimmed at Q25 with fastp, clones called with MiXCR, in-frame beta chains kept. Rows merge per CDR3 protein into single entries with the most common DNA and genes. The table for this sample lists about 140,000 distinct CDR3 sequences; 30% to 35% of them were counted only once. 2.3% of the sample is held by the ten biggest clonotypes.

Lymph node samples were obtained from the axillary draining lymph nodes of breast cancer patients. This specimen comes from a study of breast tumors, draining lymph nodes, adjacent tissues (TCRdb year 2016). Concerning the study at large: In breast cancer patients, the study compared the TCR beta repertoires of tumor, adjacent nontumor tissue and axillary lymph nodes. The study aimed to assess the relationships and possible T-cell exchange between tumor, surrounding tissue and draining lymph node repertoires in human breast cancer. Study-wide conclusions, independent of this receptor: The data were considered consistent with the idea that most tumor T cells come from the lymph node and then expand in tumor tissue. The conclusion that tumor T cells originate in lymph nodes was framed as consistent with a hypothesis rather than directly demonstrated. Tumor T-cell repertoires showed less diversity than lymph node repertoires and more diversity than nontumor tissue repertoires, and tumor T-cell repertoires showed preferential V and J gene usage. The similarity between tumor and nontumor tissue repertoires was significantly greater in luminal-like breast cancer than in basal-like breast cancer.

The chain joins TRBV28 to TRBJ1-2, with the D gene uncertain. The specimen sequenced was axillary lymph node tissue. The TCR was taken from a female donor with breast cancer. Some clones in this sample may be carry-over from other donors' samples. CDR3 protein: CASGQVAENGYTF. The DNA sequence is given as TGTGCCAGCGGTCAGGTTGCGGAGAACGGCTACACCTTC.